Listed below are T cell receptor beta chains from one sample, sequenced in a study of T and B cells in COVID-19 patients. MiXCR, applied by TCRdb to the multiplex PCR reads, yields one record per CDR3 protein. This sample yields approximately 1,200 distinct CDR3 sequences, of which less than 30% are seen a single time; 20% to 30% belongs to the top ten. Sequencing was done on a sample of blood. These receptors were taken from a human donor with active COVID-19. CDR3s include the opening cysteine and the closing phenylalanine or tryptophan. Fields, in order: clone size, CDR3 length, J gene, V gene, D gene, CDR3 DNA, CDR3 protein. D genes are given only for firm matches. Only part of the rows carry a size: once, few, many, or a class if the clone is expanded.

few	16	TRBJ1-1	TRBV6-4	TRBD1	TGTGCCAGCAGTCGGGACAGGAGAGTAGGAGGCACTGAAGCTTTCTTT	CASSRDRRVGGTEAFF
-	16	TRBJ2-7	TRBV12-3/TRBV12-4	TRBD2	TGTGCCAGCAGTTTGGGGCAGCTAGCGGGCGGCTACGAGCAGTACTTC	CASSLGQLAGGYEQYF
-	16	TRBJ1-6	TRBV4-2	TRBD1	TGTGCCAGCAGCCAAGGCTATTCAGGGGGCGGGTCACCCCTCCACTTT	CASSQGYSGGGSPLHF
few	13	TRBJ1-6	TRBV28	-	TGTGCCAGCAGCCTGGCTCGAAATTCACCCCTCCACTTT	CASSLARNSPLHF
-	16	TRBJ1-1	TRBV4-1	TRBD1	TGCGCCAGCAGCCAAAGACAGGGTGGGGTCGGGACTGAAGCTTTCTTT	CASSQRQGGVGTEAFF
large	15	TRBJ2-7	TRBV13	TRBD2	TGTGCCAGCAGCTTAGATGGTAGCGGGAACTACGAGCAGTACTTC	CASSLDGSGNYEQYF
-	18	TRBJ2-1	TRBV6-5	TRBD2	TGTGCCAGCAATTCGGTCCGGACTAGCGGGAACCCCTACAATGAGCAGTTCTTC	CASNSVRTSGNPYNEQFF
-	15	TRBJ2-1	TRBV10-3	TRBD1	TGTGCCAGCAGTTCCGGGACAGGAGCCTACAATGAGCAGTTCTTC	CASSSGTGAYNEQFF
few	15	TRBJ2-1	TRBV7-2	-	TGTGCCAGCAGCTTAGAGGGGGTTTCCTACAATGAGCAGTTCTTC	CASSLEGVSYNEQFF
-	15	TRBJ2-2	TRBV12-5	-	TGTGCTAGTGGTTTGGGGGCGACGAACACCGGGGAGCTGTTTTTT	CASGLGATNTGELFF
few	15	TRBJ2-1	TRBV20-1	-	TGCAGTGCTAGGGATAAGAGGTACTCACTTAATGAGCAGTTCTTC	CSARDKRYSLNEQFF
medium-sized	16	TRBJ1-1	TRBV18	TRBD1	TGTGCCAGCTCACCTAACTTTGGGACAGTGAACACTGAAGCTTTCTTT	CASSPNFGTVNTEAFF
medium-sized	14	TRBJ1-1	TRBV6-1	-	TGTGCCAGCAGTGCAGGGGCGGAGAACACTGAAGCTTTCTTT	CASSAGAENTEAFF
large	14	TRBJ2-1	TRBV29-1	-	TGCAGCGTAGGCGGGGACAGTCACTACAATGAGCAGTTCTTC	CSVGGDSHYNEQFF
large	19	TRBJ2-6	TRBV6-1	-	-	CASILVVDRGLSGANVLTF
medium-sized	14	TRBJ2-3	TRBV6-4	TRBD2	TGTGCCAGCAGTGAGGGACTAGCGGGAGATACGCAGTATTTT	CASSEGLAGDTQYF